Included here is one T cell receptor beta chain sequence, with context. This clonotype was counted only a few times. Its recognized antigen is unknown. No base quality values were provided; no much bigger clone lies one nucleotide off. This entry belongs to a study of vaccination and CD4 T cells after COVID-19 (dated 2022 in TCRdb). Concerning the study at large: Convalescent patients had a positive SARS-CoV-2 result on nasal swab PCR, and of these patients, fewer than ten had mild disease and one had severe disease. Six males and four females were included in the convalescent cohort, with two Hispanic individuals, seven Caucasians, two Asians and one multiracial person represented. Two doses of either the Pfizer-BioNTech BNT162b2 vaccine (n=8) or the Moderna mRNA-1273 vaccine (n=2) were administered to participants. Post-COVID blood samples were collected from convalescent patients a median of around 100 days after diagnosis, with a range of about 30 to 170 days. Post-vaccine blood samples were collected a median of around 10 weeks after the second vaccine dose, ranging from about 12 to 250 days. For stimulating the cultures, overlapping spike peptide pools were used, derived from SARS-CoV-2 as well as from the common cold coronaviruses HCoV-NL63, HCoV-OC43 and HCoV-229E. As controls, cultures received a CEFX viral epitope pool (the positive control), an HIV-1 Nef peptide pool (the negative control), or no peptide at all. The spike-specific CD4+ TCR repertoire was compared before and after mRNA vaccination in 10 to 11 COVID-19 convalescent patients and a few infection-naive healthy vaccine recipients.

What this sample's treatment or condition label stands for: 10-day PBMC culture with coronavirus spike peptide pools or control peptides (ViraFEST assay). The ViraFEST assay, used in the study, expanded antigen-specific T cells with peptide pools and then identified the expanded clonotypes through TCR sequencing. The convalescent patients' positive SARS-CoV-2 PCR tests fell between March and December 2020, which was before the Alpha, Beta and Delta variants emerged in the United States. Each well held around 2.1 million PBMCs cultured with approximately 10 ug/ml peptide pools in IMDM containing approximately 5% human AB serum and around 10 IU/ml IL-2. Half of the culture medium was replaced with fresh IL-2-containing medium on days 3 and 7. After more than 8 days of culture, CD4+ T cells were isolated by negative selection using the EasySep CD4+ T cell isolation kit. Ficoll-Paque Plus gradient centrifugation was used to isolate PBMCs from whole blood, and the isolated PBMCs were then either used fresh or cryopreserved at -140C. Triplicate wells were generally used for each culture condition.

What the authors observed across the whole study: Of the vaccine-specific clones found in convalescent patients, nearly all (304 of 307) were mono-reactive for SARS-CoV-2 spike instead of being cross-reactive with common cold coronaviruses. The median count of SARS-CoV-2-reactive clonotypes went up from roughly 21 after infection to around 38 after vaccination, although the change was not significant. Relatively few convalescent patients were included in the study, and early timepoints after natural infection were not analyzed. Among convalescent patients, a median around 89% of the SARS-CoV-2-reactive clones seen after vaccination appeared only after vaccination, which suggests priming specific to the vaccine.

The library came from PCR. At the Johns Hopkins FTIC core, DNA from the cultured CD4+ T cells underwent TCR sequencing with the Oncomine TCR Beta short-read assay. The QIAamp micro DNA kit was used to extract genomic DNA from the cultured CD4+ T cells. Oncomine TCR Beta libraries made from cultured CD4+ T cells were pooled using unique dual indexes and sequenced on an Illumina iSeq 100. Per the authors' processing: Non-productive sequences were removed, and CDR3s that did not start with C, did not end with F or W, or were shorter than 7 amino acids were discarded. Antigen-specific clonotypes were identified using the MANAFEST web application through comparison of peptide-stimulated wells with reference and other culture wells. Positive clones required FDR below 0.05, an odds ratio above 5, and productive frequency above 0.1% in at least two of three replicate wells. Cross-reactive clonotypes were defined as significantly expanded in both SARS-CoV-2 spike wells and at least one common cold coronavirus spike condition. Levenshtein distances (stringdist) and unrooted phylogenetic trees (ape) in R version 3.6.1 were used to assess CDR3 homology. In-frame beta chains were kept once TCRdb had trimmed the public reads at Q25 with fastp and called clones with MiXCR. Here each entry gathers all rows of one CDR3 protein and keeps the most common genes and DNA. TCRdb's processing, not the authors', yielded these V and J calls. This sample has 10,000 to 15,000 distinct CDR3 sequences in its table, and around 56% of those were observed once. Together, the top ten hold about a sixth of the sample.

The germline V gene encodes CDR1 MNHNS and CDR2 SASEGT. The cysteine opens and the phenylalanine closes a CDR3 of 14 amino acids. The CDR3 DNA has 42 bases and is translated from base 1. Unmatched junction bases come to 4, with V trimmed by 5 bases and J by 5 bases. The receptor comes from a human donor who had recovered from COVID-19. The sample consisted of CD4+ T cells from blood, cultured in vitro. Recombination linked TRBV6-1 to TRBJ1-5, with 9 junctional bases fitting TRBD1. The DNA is TGTGCCAGCAGTACCAGGACAGGGGATCAGCCCCAGCATTTT. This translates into CASSTRTGDQPQHF.